The rows below give T cell receptor beta chains drawn from one sample of a study of CD8+CD57+ T cells in acquired aplastic anemia. TCRdb itself ran the reads through MiXCR, one entry per CDR3 protein. The sample yields some 170,000 distinct CDR3 sequences, around 48% seen once. The sample was sorted CD4+, CD8+, or CD8+CD57+ T cells (not recorded which) from PBMCs. These TCRs come from a human donor with aplastic anemia. The CDR3 runs from the conserved cysteine through the conserved F or W. D genes are given only for firm matches. Rows give clone size only sometimes, using once, few, many, or a class for an expanded clone.

J gene | D gene | V gene | clone size | CDR3 length | CDR3 protein | CDR3 DNA
TRBJ1-1 | TRBD1 | TRBV10-3 | . | 15 | CAISGGQGVSTEAFF | TGTGCCATCAGTGGCGGACAGGGGGTGAGCACTGAAGCTTTCTTT
TRBJ2-3 | . | TRBV24-1 | many | 17 | CATSDLGVGFDTDTQYF | TGTGCCACCAGTGATTTGGGGGTGGGCTTTGACACAGATACGCAGTATTTT
TRBJ2-5 | . | TRBV24-1 | few | 13 | CATSDNTGETQYF | TGTGCCACCAGTGACAATACCGGAGAGACCCAGTACTTC
TRBJ2-1 | TRBD1 | TRBV15 | many | 17 | CATSRTLGTGANNEQFF | TGTGCCACCAGCAGAACCCTAGGGACAGGGGCAAACAATGAGCAGTTCTTC
TRBJ2-1 | TRBD2 | TRBV20-1 | . | 14 | CSARALAGINEQFF | TGCAGTGCTAGGGCACTAGCGGGGATTAATGAGCAGTTCTTC
TRBJ2-1 | TRBD2 | TRBV7-3 | many | 15 | CASSLKAGGVNEQFF | TGTGCCAGCAGCTTAAAAGCGGGGGGCGTCAATGAGCAGTTCTTC
TRBJ1-6 | . | TRBV10-3 | . | 15 | CAISESISYNSPLHF | TGTGCCATCAGTGAGAGCATCTCCTATAATTCACCCCTCCACTTT
TRBJ2-7 | . | TRBV2 | . | 16 | CASSPPVGEMMYEQYF | TGTGCCAGCAGCCCTCCCGTGGGTGAGATGATGTACGAGCAGTACTTC
TRBJ2-3 | TRBD1 | TRBV2 | many | 15 | CASCRDRGSTDTQYF | TGTGCCAGCTGCCGGGACAGGGGTAGCACAGATACGCAGTATTTT
TRBJ2-5 | . | TRBV7-9 | few | 12 | CASSSSFETQYF | TGTGCCAGCAGCTCCTCGTTTGAGACCCAGTACTTC
TRBJ1-2 | TRBD1 | TRBV5-6 | many | 12 | CASSRQGDGYTF | TGTGCCAGCAGCCGACAGGGGGATGGCTACACCTTC
TRBJ2-1 | TRBD1 | TRBV11-1 | many | 14 | CASSLGDRAVGQFF | TGTGCCAGCAGCTTAGGGGACAGGGCCGTTGGGCAGTTCTTC
TRBJ1-2 | . | TRBV6-2/TRBV6-3 | many | 12 | CASSNGGQSYTF | TGTGCCAGCAGCAATGGGGGGCAGAGTTACACCTTC
TRBJ2-7 | TRBD1 | TRBV29-1 | . | 12 | CSGTTGGYEQYF | TGCAGCGGTACCACAGGGGGCTACGAGCAGTACTTC
TRBJ1-6 | . | TRBV20-1 | few | 13 | CSAWHGGSSPLHF | TGCAGTGCTTGGCATGGGGGCTCCTCACCCCTCCACTTT
TRBJ1-4 | . | TRBV25-1 | . | 13 | CAPLQGSSEKLFF | TGTGCTCCGCTCCAGGGGAGCAGTGAAAAACTGTTTTTT
TRBJ2-6 | . | TRBV7-9 | few | 14 | CASSDQGRANVLTF | TGTGCCAGCAGCGATCAGGGACGGGCCAACGTCCTGACTTTC
TRBJ2-7 | TRBD2 | TRBV20-1 | many | 13 | CSASSGGMYEQYF | TGCAGTGCTTCTAGCGGGGGGATGTACGAGCAGTACTTC
TRBJ1-3 | . | TRBV2 | many | 14 | CASSAGTPGNTIYF | TGTGCCAGCAGCGCCGGGACCCCTGGAAACACCATATATTTT
TRBJ1-4 | TRBD1 | TRBV2 | . | 15 | CASNWGQGLNEKLFF | TGTGCCAGCAATTGGGGACAGGGGTTGAATGAAAAACTGTTTTTT
TRBJ2-7 | . | TRBV20-1 | many | 16 | CSAISRERSFSYEQYF | TGCAGTGCAATAAGTCGCGAACGGAGCTTTAGCTACGAGCAGTACTTC
TRBJ1-2 | . | TRBV5-4 | few | 14 | CASSITGRGEGYTF | TGTGCCAGCAGTATCACGGGACGGGGAGAGGGCTACACCTTC
TRBJ2-3 | TRBD2 | TRBV24-1 | . | 15 | CATSDPRGAGDTQYF | TGTGCCACCAGTGATCCGCGGGGGGCCGGGGATACGCAGTATTTT
TRBJ1-2 | . | TRBV6-4 | . | 11 | CASSGGGGYTF | TGTGCCAGCAGTGGTGGCGGTGGCTACACCTTC
TRBJ2-5 | TRBD2 | TRBV20-1 | . | 13 | CSARYERGVARYF | TGCAGTGCTAGATACGAGCGGGGGGTTGCAAGGTACTTC
TRBJ2-5 | . | TRBV20-1 | . | 13 | CSARESGKETQYF | TGCAGTGCCCGGGAGAGTGGAAAAGAGACCCAGTACTTC
TRBJ1-3 | . | TRBV9 | . | 13 | CASSADSVNTIYF | TGTGCCAGCAGCGCCGACAGTGTAAACACCATATATTTT
TRBJ2-7 | TRBD2 | TRBV9 | once | 16 | CASSVTWRGAPNEQYF | TGTGCCAGCAGCGTCACTTGGCGGGGGGCGCCTAACGAGCAGTACTTC
TRBJ1-1 | . | TRBV7-2 | . | 13 | CASSGYKNTEAFF | TGTGCCAGCAGCGGATACAAGAACACTGAAGCTTTCTTT
TRBJ1-4 | TRBD1 | TRBV27 | . | 13 | CATRRDRVEKLFF | TGTGCCACCCGCCGGGACAGGGTTGAAAAACTGTTTTTT
TRBJ1-5 | TRBD1 | TRBV2 | many | 13 | CASDRGINQPQHF | TGTGCCAGCGACAGGGGAATAAATCAGCCCCAGCATTTT
TRBJ2-5 | TRBD2 | TRBV3-1 | many | 16 | CASSQVASGGRETQYF | TGTGCCAGCAGCCAAGTGGCTAGCGGGGGACGGGAGACCCAGTACTTC
TRBJ2-1 | . | TRBV29-1 | many | 14 | CSVRGSGSYNEQFF | TGCAGCGTTCGGGGATCGGGGTCCTACAATGAGCAGTTCTTC
TRBJ1-6 | TRBD1 | TRBV5-1 | . | 17 | CASSRDRASSYNSPLHF | TGCGCCAGCAGCCGAGACAGGGCCAGCTCCTATAATTCACCCCTCCACTTT
TRBJ1-1 | TRBD1 | TRBV6-1 | few | 16 | CASIPPKSDRAIEAFF | TGTGCCAGCATTCCCCCTAAATCGGACAGGGCGATTGAAGCTTTCTTT
TRBJ1-1 | . | TRBV5-1 | . | 12 | CASSPQGTEAFF | TGCGCCAGCAGCCCCCAGGGCACTGAAGCTTTCTTT
TRBJ2-5 | . | TRBV20-1 | many | 14 | CSARGPGIQGTQYF | TGCAGTGCTAGAGGTCCCGGGATTCAAGGGACCCAGTACTTC
TRBJ1-2 | . | TRBV7-3 | many | 13 | CASSPDRGYGYTF | TGTGCCAGCAGCCCGGACCGAGGCTATGGCTACACCTTC
TRBJ2-5 | TRBD1 | TRBV7-2 | many | 12 | CASSPDRSQQYF | TGTGCCAGCAGCCCGGACAGGTCGCAACAGTACTTC
TRBJ1-5 | . | TRBV15 | . | 14 | CATSREEGFQPQHF | TGTGCCACCAGCAGAGAAGAAGGGTTTCAGCCCCAGCATTTT
TRBJ1-2 | . | TRBV4-1 | many | 13 | CASSQDPRAHYTF | TGCGCCAGCAGCCAAGACCCTAGGGCCCACTACACCTTC
TRBJ1-4 | . | TRBV5-5 | few | 13 | CASSLGPREKLFF | TGTGCCAGCAGCTTGGGACCGCGCGAAAAACTGTTTTTT
TRBJ1-6 | . | TRBV24-1 | few | 14 | CATSDFMENSPLHF | TGTGCCACCAGTGATTTTATGGAGAATTCACCCCTCCACTTT
TRBJ1-2 | . | TRBV7-9 | . | 13 | CASSFGQPYGYTF | TGTGCCAGCAGCTTTGGACAGCCCTATGGCTACACCTTC
TRBJ2-5 | . | TRBV6-4 | . | 15 | CASSAAMGGQETQYF | TGTGCCAGCAGCGCAGCGATGGGGGGACAAGAGACCCAGTACTTC
TRBJ2-5 | . | TRBV20-1 | . | 12 | CSAIGIQETQYF | TGCAGTGCTATAGGGATACAAGAGACCCAGTACTTC
TRBJ2-5 | . | TRBV5-1 | many | 16 | CASSLAGGRSQETQYF | TGCGCCAGCAGCTTGGCCGGGGGAAGGTCCCAAGAGACCCAGTACTTC
TRBJ1-6 | . | TRBV20-1 | . | 14 | CSARVWGYNSPLHF | TGCAGTGCTAGAGTTTGGGGCTATAATTCACCCCTCCACTTT
TRBJ2-3 | . | TRBV2 | . | 13 | CASRVRSTDTQYF | TGTGCCAGCCGCGTCAGAAGCACAGATACGCAGTATTTT
TRBJ1-3 | . | TRBV25-1 | . | 11 | CASSTGNTIYF | TGTGCCAGCAGTACAGGAAACACCATATATTTT
TRBJ1-5 | TRBD1 | TRBV20-1 | . | 14 | CSAREPDRGEPQHF | TGCAGTGCTAGAGAACCGGACAGGGGCGAACCCCAGCATTTT
TRBJ2-2 | . | TRBV29-1 | . | 13 | CSVDWQGIGELFF | TGCAGCGTTGACTGGCAGGGAATCGGGGAGCTGTTTTTT
TRBJ1-4 | . | TRBV2 | . | 14 | CASSDWGPSEKLFF | TGTGCCAGCAGTGACTGGGGCCCGAGTGAAAAACTGTTTTTT
TRBJ2-1 | . | TRBV7-2 | many | 14 | CASSSPGRANEQFF | TGTGCCAGCAGCTCCCCCGGTCGGGCCAATGAGCAGTTCTTC
TRBJ1-1 | TRBD1 | TRBV20-1 | many | 18 | CSARDSRTGGGWNTEAFF | TGCAGTGCTAGAGATTCCCGGACAGGGGGAGGATGGAACACTGAAGCTTTCTTT
TRBJ1-5 | . | TRBV4-1 | . | 14 | CASSQVGLKQPQHF | TGCGCCAGCAGCCAAGTCGGCCTGAAACAGCCCCAGCATTTT
TRBJ2-1 | TRBD2 | TRBV5-1 | . | 15 | CASSLSGGGLNEQFF | TGCGCCAGCAGCTTAAGCGGGGGTGGACTCAATGAGCAGTTCTTC
TRBJ2-7 | TRBD2 | TRBV2 | few | 14 | CASRISTSPGEQYF | TGTGCCAGCAGAATTTCGACTAGCCCGGGCGAGCAGTACTTC
TRBJ2-3 | . | TRBV7-2 | . | 13 | CASSVKQRDTQYF | TGTGCCAGCAGCGTAAAACAGAGAGATACGCAGTATTTT